This T cell receptor beta chain emerged from a study of blood T cell repertoires in COVID-19. Study context: Sources were T cells, B-cell-depleted T cells, or PBMCs; the material itself was cDNA or gDNA.

Authors' data handling: Scientists estimated how many nucleated cells there were by amplifying reference gene primers. The protocol was immunoSEQ multiplex PCR, while the TCRdb copy is restricted to in-frame clones and leaves out a portion. That table gives V, J and clone size, and the DNA gave D and trimming. The sample yields about 260,000 clones, 85% to 90% seen once. In terms of age and location, participants ranged from roughly 18 to 90 years and lived in approximately 24 US areas. This sequence originates from a woman between 18 and 29 years old who had recovered from COVID-19. Sequencing was done on a sample of PBMCs or T cells enriched from blood (not recorded which).

CDR3 sequence (DNA): TGCGCCAGCAGACGAGAAGACACTGAAGCTTTCTTT. Its translation is CASRREDTEAFF. The gene calls are TRBV5-1 and TRBJ1-1; no definite D call. Germline CDR1 SGHRS, CDR2 YFSETQ. V shed 5 bases and J shed 3 bases, with 8 bases lying between them. This CDR3 region has 12 residues.